The 11 T cell receptor beta chains given below trace back to one sample, sequenced in a study of blood T cell repertoires in COVID-19 (dated by TCRdb to 2020 to 2021). Receptor amplification or capture employed the immunoSEQ multiplex PCR assay. Entries here come from immuneACCESS through TCRdb and include only in-frame sequences with V and J called. Some clones fail to appear in such tables; in the studies checked, an unresolved V gene covers under half of the shortfall, and the cause of the remainder is unknown. Counted in this sample were around 56,000 clones; roughly 80% of them appeared once. The ten largest clones capture about 15% of the sample. What was sequenced was peripheral blood. The receptors here all came from a woman aged 70-85 years with acute or convalescent COVID-19.

The chain couples TRBV13 to TRBJ1-3, with no clear D. The CDR3 has 16 residues. Germline CDR1 PRHDT, CDR2 FYEKMQ (reference sequence). The ends were cut back, 0 bases at V and 4 bases at J, with 13 bases in the middle. In DNA form, the CDR3 reads TGTGCCAGCAGCTTAGGCGGTCCGACGGGAGGAAACACCATATATTTT. Protein: CASSLGGPTGGNTIYF.

V is TRBV7-9 and J is TRBJ2-4, with D possibly being TRBD1 (6 bases). CDR3 length: 16 residues. Germline CDR1 is SEHNR and CDR2 is FQNEAQ (reference sequence). Trimming shortened V by 5 bases and J by 6 bases, and 20 bases separated the two germline ends. Here the CDR3 DNA reads TGTGCCAGCAGCCCCCCAGACGCCAGGGGAAGAAACATTCAGTACTTC. Translation gives CASSPPDARGRNIQYF.

The chain has TRBV6-5 and TRBJ1-6, with D maybe TRBD1 (6 bases). The CDR3 contains 14 residues. Germline loops: CDR1 MNHEY, CDR2 SVGAGI. The germline V and J ends were trimmed by 6 bases and 14 bases, with 20 bases remaining between them. CDR3: CASRKFTGTAALHF. CDR3 nucleotide sequence: TGTGCCAGCAGGAAATTTACAGGGACCGCTGCCCTCCACTTT.

The chain is built from TRBV3-1 (or the pseudogene TRBV3-2) and TRBJ1-4, with 10 bases aligning to TRBD1. Trimming removed 5 bases from V and 0 bases from J; junction bases left unmatched: 3. The CDR3 is made up of 16 amino acids. Germline lookup yields CDR1 LGHDT and CDR2 YNNKEL (reference sequence). The CDR3 DNA is TGTGCCAGCAGCTCGGGACAGGGGACAACTAATGAAAAACTGTTTTTT. Protein sequence: CASSSGQGTTNEKLFF.

The V gene is TRBV5-5, the J gene TRBJ2-3; unclear D gene. V was pared by 3 bases and J by 13 bases, with 15 bases between. The CDR3 sequence is 12 residues long. The V gene's germline CDR1 is SGHKS and CDR2 YYEKEE (reference sequence). Here the CDR3 reads CASSSYQRTEYF. The CDR3 bases are TGTGCCAGCAGCTCCTATCAGCGCACCGAGTATTTT.

The V and J genes are TRBV7-9 and TRBJ1-1, with 11 bases that match TRBD1. CDR1 and CDR2 (germline): SEHNR, FQNEAQ (reference sequence). The CDR3 contains 14 residues. V shed 6 bases and J 9 bases; nucleotides not matched to a gene: 9. The chain's CDR3 is CASSPQGQGVKAFF. CDR3 nucleotide sequence: TGTGCCAGCAGTCCGCAGGGACAGGGGGTTAAAGCTTTCTTT.

The rearrangement uses TRBV3-1 (or the pseudogene TRBV3-2) and TRBJ2-5, with 11 positions matching TRBD2. V was pared by 0 bases and J by 5 bases, with 11 bases of the junction left unmatched. Per the germline V gene, CDR1 is LGHDT and CDR2 is YNNKEL (reference sequence). The CDR3 spans 18 residues. CDR3 region: CASSQDQASGGSQETQYF. The CDR3 DNA follows: TGTGCCAGCAGCCAAGATCAGGCTAGCGGGGGGAGCCAGGAGACCCAGTACTTC.

The rearrangement links TRBV19 to TRBJ2-7, with TRBD2 matching 7 bases. Germline CDR1 is LNHDA and CDR2 is SQIVND (reference sequence). V gave up 6 bases and J gave up 3 bases; unmatched junction bases: 5. This CDR3 is 13 amino acids long. This CDR3 is CASSRGDYYEQYF. The CDR3 DNA follows: TGTGCCAGTAGCCGGGGGGACTACTACGAGCAGTACTTC. The full variable domain, in which reference TRBV19 and TRBJ2-7 provide the parts outside the CDR3, is DGGITQSPKYLFRKEGQNVTLSCEQNLNHDAMYWYRQDPGQGLRLIYYSQIVNDFQKGDIAEGYSVSREKKESFPLTVTSAQKNPTAFYLCASSRGDYYEQYFGPGTRLTVT.

The gene calls are TRBV27 and TRBJ2-7; 9 bases agree with TRBD1. In germline, CDR1 is MNHEY, CDR2 SMNVEV (reference sequence). This CDR3 has 15 amino acids. V was pared by 5 bases and J by 6 bases, with 11 bases of the junction left unmatched. CDR3 nucleotide sequence: TGTGCCAGCAGTCCTACCGGGACAGGGTCGGGCGAGCAGTACTTC. It codes for CASSPTGTGSGEQYF.

The V call is TRBV3-1 (or the pseudogene TRBV3-2), the J call TRBJ2-7; TRBD1 aligns across 7 bases. The trim removed 5 bases at V and 7 bases at J, leaving 14 bases unmatched. The germline CDR1 and CDR2 sequences are LGHDT and YNNKEL (reference sequence). This CDR3 has 15 amino acids. The CDR3 protein is CASSSRQGKLGEQYF. CDR3 nucleotides: TGTGCCAGCAGCTCTCGACAGGGAAAACTGGGGGAGCAGTACTTC.

There are a few counts of this clone. The J gene is TRBJ1-1, the V gene TRBV9, with 7 positions matching TRBD1. J lost 9 bases, V lost 0 bases, and 5 bases had no gene match. Germline V lookup: CDR1 SGDLS, CDR2 YYNGEE. CDR3 length: 13 amino acids. The CDR3: CASSVEGAGQAFF. CDR3 in DNA: TGTGCCAGCAGCGTAGAGGGGGCAGGACAAGCTTTCTTT.